Given below is one T cell receptor (beta chain) in context. The sample belongs to a study of blood T cell repertoires in COVID-19. Study information: The United States, Italy and Spain provided the acute and convalescent COVID-19 samples. PBMCs, B-cell-depleted T cells, or T cells were the source of the cDNA or gDNA that made up the material.

Authors' processing steps: Using reference gene primer amplification, nucleated cell counts were estimated. Sequencing used immunoSEQ multiplex PCR; TCRdb keeps in-frame clones, though not all of them. The DNA gave D and trimming, while V, J and clone size come from that table. The data contain around 270,000 clones, approximately 90% of them singletons. The J segment lost 3 bases and the V segment lost 1 base, leaving 11 bases of the junction unmatched. The CDR3 covers 17 residues. Germline V gene lookup returns CDR1 LGHNT and CDR2 FRNRAP. This chain joins TRBV12-5 and TRBJ2-7; 8 bases are a match to TRBD1. The sequenced material came from peripheral blood. The sequence came from a man in his thirties or forties with acute or convalescent COVID-19. The CDR3 reads CASGLAVGNRGDYEQYF. DNA of the CDR3: TGTGCTAGTGGTTTGGCTGTAGGGAACAGGGGGGACTACGAGCAGTACTTC.